This paragraph reports one TCR beta chain. Its antigen remains undetermined. No quality values exist for individual bases; no much larger clone is one base distant. These data belong to a study of CD8+ T cells in alopecia areata (dated by TCRdb to 2016 to 2018). In the study overall: Treated patients were enrolled in an open-label pilot trial of oral tofacitinib, 5 to 10 mg twice daily, for moderate-to-severe alopecia areata. immunoSEQ multiplex PCR using 35 Vbeta forward primers and 13 Jbeta reverse primers was used to amplify TCRbeta CDR3 regions. Patients received tofacitinib for 6 to 18 months and were then followed off drug for 6 months to check for delayed response and recurrence. Scalp tissue and sorted CD4+ and CD8+ peripheral blood T cells from patchy and totalis/universalis alopecia areata patients and from healthy controls were covered by human TCRbeta sequencing. Scalp clonality was compared among normal scalp (n=4), patchy alopecia areata scalp (n=8), and alopecia totalis/universalis scalp (n=8). RNA was extracted with the PAXgene miRNA kit for fixed scalp, the miRNeasy kit for PBMCs, and the RNeasy kit for mouse skin. For the treated patients, the SALT score, which quantifies what percentage of scalp surface area is affected, served as the measure of disease severity. To study T cell clonal expansion in alopecia areata, the researchers applied high-throughput TCRbeta sequencing to both the C3H/HeJ mouse model and human patients. Biopsies were taken from tofacitinib-treated patients at baseline and again at 4 and 24 weeks into treatment, and several of those patients also had a later scalp biopsy. Overall study results and their limits: Compared with normal scalp, lesional scalp had higher clonality and more expanded CD8+ clones, particularly in alopecia totalis/universalis, a pattern that suggests antigenic drive. Scalp TCR repertoire analysis is complicated because resident alphabeta T cells in normal human skin are also sequenced, whereas mouse skin is dominated by gammadelta T cells. Tofacitinib significantly decreased scalp clonality and the number of expanded CD8+ clones among the top 100 scalp clones. Shared TCR sequences between patients were less evident than in mice, which may be partly attributable to HLA diversity in the patient population. The treated cohort was small, with a single nonresponder, so links between baseline CD8+ expansion and response need larger studies. Many expanded lesional clones persisted in scalp and blood during tofacitinib treatment, which may partly explain relapse after stopping treatment.

Per the germline V gene (reference sequence), MNHNY is the CDR1 and SVGAGI is the CDR2. The CDR3 sequence holds 11 residues, the cysteine and phenylalanine included. The only DNA kept is the CDR3, 33 bases in frame from the first base. Relative to germline, V is 5 bases shorter and J is 6 bases shorter, with 6 bases between their ends. Receptor libraries were prepared by the immunoSEQ multiplex PCR assay. RNA was extracted from all samples and reverse transcribed into cDNA as template for TCR sequencing. SuperScript III was used to make first-strand cDNA, primed with a 2:1 mix of oligo-dT and random hexamers. A synthetic immune receptor repertoire was used to measure amplification bias, and any remaining bias was corrected computationally. On the authors' methods: Raw reads were preprocessed for error removal, and CDR3 was defined according to IMGT conventions as running from the conserved cysteine to phenylalanine. Clonality was computed by normalizing Shannon entropy by log2 of the number of productive unique TCRs and subtracting the result from 1. Whether scalp clones were CD4 or CD8 was inferred by matching scalp TCRbeta sequences against CD4 and CD8 repertoires sorted from blood. The clones in this table, taken by TCRdb from immuneACCESS, are in-frame only. Not every clone is retained; where verified, under half of the shortfall comes from an unresolved V gene, and the cause of the rest is unknown. That table gives V, J and clone size, and the DNA gave D and trimming. In this sample the table shows fewer than 250,000 clones, roughly 60% of which occur a single time. The ten largest clones capture about 1.3% of the sample.

Taken with the paper, the label for treatment or condition translates to: oral pan-JAK inhibitor, 5-10 mg twice daily. Peripheral blood and lesional scalp punch biopsies were obtained from patients with alopecia areata. PBMCs were isolated by density centrifugation and stained for CD3, CD4 and CD8, and CD4+ and CD8+ T cells were sorted on a FACSAria. Sequences were derived from CD4+ T cells sorted from blood, sampled at week 49, from a patient treated with tofacitinib. This sequence uses TRBV6-6 and TRBJ2-3; no D segment can be confidently identified. This TCR was recovered from a human donor with alopecia areata. In nucleotides, the sequence is TGTGCCAGCAGTAATAAGGATACGCAGTATTTT. Its protein reads: CASSNKDTQYF.